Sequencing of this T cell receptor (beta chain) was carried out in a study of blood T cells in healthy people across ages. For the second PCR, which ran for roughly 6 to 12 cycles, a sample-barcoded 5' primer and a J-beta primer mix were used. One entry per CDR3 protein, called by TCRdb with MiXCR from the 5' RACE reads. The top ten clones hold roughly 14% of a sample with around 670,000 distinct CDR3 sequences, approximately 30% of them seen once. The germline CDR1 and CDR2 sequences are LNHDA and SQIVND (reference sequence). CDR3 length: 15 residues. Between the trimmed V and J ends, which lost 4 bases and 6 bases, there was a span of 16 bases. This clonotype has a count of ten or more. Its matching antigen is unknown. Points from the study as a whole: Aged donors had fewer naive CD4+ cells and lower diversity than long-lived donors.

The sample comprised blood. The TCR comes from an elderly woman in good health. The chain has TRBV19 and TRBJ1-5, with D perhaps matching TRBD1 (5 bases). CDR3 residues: CASSTPGQGTQPQHF. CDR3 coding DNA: TGTGCCAGTAGTACCCCGGGGCAGGGTACTCAGCCCCAGCATTTT.